A single sample gave rise to the 21 T cell receptor beta chains below, sequenced in a study of blood T cell repertoires in COVID-19. Method: immunoSEQ multiplex PCR; TCRdb's copy keeps in-frame clones and lacks some. This table holds about 150,000 clones, 86% found once. Sequenced input: PBMCs or T cells enriched from blood (not recorded which). All receptors derive from a man aged 50-59 years who had recovered from COVID-19.

J is TRBJ2-6 and V is TRBV4-3, with D maybe TRBD2 (6 bases). The length of the CDR3 is 17 residues. Germline CDR1 reads LGHNA; CDR2 reads YSLEER. Trimming took off 4 bases at V and 2 bases at J, with 15 bases between the two ends. In DNA form, the CDR3 reads TGCGCCAGCAGCCCTGAAATTACTAGCACTGGGGCCAACGTCCTGACTTTC. Amino acids: CASSPEITSTGANVLTF.

The chain has TRBV18 and TRBJ1-4; 7 nucleotides line up with TRBD1. This CDR3 contains 14 residues. Germline lookup yields CDR1 KGHSH and CDR2 LQKENI. J lost 5 bases, V lost 2 bases, and 2 bases had no gene match. The CDR3: CASSPGGGNEKLFF. CDR3 bases: TGTGCCAGCTCACCAGGAGGGGGCAATGAAAAACTGTTTTTT.

This clone has more than one count but fewer than ten. The chain joins TRBV4-3 to TRBJ1-2; D is undetermined. Per germline, CDR1 LGHNA and CDR2 YSLEER. This CDR3 region has 13 residues. V gave up 0 bases and J gave up 8 bases, with 10 bases separating them. CDR3 loop: CASSQDPNRGYTF. The CDR3 nucleotides read TGCGCCAGCAGCCAAGATCCTAACCGAGGCTACACCTTC.

On this clone: Other DNA sequences in this specimen translate into the identical CDR3. The chain combines TRBV2 with TRBJ1-6, with no clear D. Germline loops: CDR1 SNHLY, CDR2 FYNNEI. The CDR3 totals 12 residues. Trimming stripped 4 bases from V and 8 bases from J, with 6 bases between. Here the CDR3 DNA reads TGTGCCAGCAGTGTCGGTGATTCACCCCTCCACTTT. Its translation: CASSVGDSPLHF. Drawing the rest from reference TRBV2 and TRBJ1-6, the complete variable domain is EPEVTQTPSHQVTQMGQEVILRCVPISNHLYFYWYRQILGQKVEFLVSFYNNEISEKSEIFDDQFSVERPDGSNFTLKIRSTKLEDSAMYFCASSVGDSPLHFGNGTRLTVT.

The rearrangement uses TRBV7-9 and TRBJ2-1, with D possibly being TRBD2 (6 bases). The CDR3 length is 15 residues. V was cut by 5 bases and J by 5 bases, with 16 bases left in between. Germline loops: CDR1 SEHNR, CDR2 FQNEAQ (reference sequence). The CDR3 is CASSPSGGKNNEQFF. The CDR3 DNA sequence: TGTGCCAGCAGCCCCAGTGGGGGGAAAAACAATGAGCAGTTCTTC.

The chain carries TRBV7-2 and TRBJ2-2; 10 bases fit TRBD1. The CDR3 consists of 15 residues. Losses at the gene ends were 5 bases for V and 2 bases for J; bases not matched to a gene: 2. Germline V gene data show CDR1 as SGHTA and CDR2 as FQGNSA. CDR3 in amino acids: CASSRDRGNTGELFF. The CDR3 region has the DNA TGTGCCAGCAGCAGGGACAGGGGTAACACCGGGGAGCTGTTTTTT. The variable domain in full, completed from reference TRBV7-2 and TRBJ2-2, reads GAGVSQSPSNKVTEKGKDVELRCDPISGHTALYWYRQSLGQGLEFLIYFQGNSAPDKSGLPSDRFSAERTGGSVSTLTIQRTQQEDSAVYLCASSRDRGNTGELFFGEGSRLTVL.

This clone was counted between two and nine times. The V and J genes are TRBV27 and TRBJ1-6; TRBD1 matches at 8 bases. The CDR3 totals 16 residues. Germline V gene sequence: CDR1 MNHEY, CDR2 SMNVEV (reference sequence). Trimming removed 3 bases from V and 2 bases from J; junction bases left unmatched: 3. CDR3 sequence reads: CASSFQQGAYNSPLHF. The CDR3 DNA reads TGTGCCAGCAGTTTTCAACAGGGGGCCTATAATTCACCCCTCCACTTT.

This chain connects TRBV30 to TRBJ1-4; 9 bases align to TRBD1. CDR1 is GTSNPN, CDR2 SVGIG, per germline (reference sequence). Trimming took 3 bases from V and 9 from J; bases not matched to a gene: 11. The CDR3 length is 15 residues. As DNA, the CDR3 is TGTGCCTGGAGCTCTCTGACAGGGGGTGGTAAAAAACTGTTTTTT. As protein: CAWSSLTGGGKKLFF.

The chain employs TRBV7-8 and TRBJ1-4; TRBD1 matches at 7 bases. J lost 6 bases, V lost 7 bases, and 5 bases had no gene match. CDR3 length equals 13 residues. Germline V CDR1 and CDR2: SGHVS, FQNEAQ. CDR3 residues: CASTRDSYEKLFF. In DNA, the CDR3 is TGTGCCAGCACCCGGGACAGCTATGAAAAACTGTTTTTT.

The J gene is TRBJ2-5, the V gene TRBV7-9; 7 bases line up with TRBD2. The CDR3 runs to 14 residues. V shed 5 bases, J shed 7 bases, and the junction held 10 bases outside the gene matches. Germline assignment: CDR1 SEHNR and CDR2 FQNEAQ (reference sequence). CDR3 nucleotide sequence: TGTGCCAGCAGCCCCGCAGCGGGGTCGGGGACCCAGTACTTC. Encoded protein: CASSPAAGSGTQYF.

In DNA form, the CDR3 reads TGTGCCAGCAGGCCTCGGTTTAAAGAGGTCTCTGGGGCCAACGTCCTGACTTTC. This codes for CASRPRFKEVSGANVLTF. This sequence joins TRBV5-5 and TRBJ2-6; D call uncertain. The CDR3 runs to 18 residues. Per the germline V gene, CDR1 is SGHKS and CDR2 is YYEKEE (reference sequence). Trimming took off 5 bases at V and 0 bases at J, with 18 bases between the two ends.

This chain joins TRBV5-1 and TRBJ2-5; 9 bases line up with TRBD1. V was pared by 2 bases and J by 2 bases, with 4 bases of the junction left unmatched. The CDR3 has 15 amino acids. Per the germline V gene, CDR1 is SGHRS and CDR2 is YFSETQ. CDR3 bases: TGCGCCAGCAGCTTCCAAGGACAGGGGCAAGAGACCCAGTACTTC. Translation: CASSFQGQGQETQYF.

The sample holds a few counts of this clone. The V and J genes are TRBV5-4 and TRBJ1-5, with 10 bases lining up with TRBD1. Germline CDR1 SGHNT, CDR2 YYREEE (reference sequence). The CDR3 is 18 amino acids. Unmatched junction bases numbered 11, after V lost 5 bases and J lost 0 bases. CDR3 bases: TGTGCCAGCAGTTATCGGGACAGGGGACTTTATAGCAATCAGCCCCAGCATTTT. This translates into CASSYRDRGLYSNQPQHF.

The CDR3 coding sequence is TGCGCCAGCAGCGTACAGGCAGGAGTGAACACTGAAGCTTTCTTT. Its translation: CASSVQAGVNTEAFF. The J gene is TRBJ1-1, the V gene TRBV5-1, with D perhaps TRBD1 (5 bases). V was pared by 4 bases and J by 0 bases, with 13 bases between. From germline, CDR1 is SGHRS and CDR2 YFSETQ. The CDR3 totals 15 residues.

The V gene is TRBV28, the J gene TRBJ2-6, with TRBD1 matching 7 bases. This CDR3 contains 15 residues. The V and J ends lost 6 bases and 0 bases, in that order; junction bases with no gene match: 2. Germline V gene data show CDR1 as MDHEN and CDR2 as SYDVKM. CDR3 sequence (DNA): TGTGCCAGCAGGCCAGGGGGCTCTGGGGCCAACGTCCTGACTTTC. It is translated as CASRPGGSGANVLTF.

This clone was picked up a small number of times. The chain combines TRBV6-2 or TRBV6-3 with TRBJ2-7, with D tentatively TRBD2 (6 bases). CDR3 length equals 17 residues. The V and J ends lost 2 bases and 2 bases respectively, with 19 bases between them. Germline V gene sequence: CDR1 MNHEY, CDR2 SVGEGT. CDR3 sequence reads: CASSYKIAIAATYEQYV. The DNA for the CDR3 is TGTGCCAGCAGTTACAAAATCGCGATAGCGGCGACCTACGAGCAGTACGTC.

The V call is TRBV7-9, the J call TRBJ1-6, with D tentatively TRBD1 (5 bases). The CDR3 contains 13 residues. Germline loops: CDR1 SEHNR, CDR2 FQNEAQ (reference sequence). Between the trimmed V and J ends, which lost 2 bases and 8 bases, there was a span of 7 bases. The CDR3 coding sequence is TGTGCCAGCAGCTTAACGGGGGATTCACCCCTCCACTTT. Amino acids: CASSLTGDSPLHF.

Turning to this clone: Compared with germline, one end of the junction differs, possibly owing to a read error. The rearrangement joins TRBV14 to TRBJ2-1; 9 nucleotides align to TRBD1. Per the germline V gene, CDR1 is SGHDN and CDR2 is FVKESK. The CDR3 is 12 residues long. This CDR3 reads CASSQDWDRVLF. The CDR3 nucleotides are TGTGCCAGCAGCCAAGACTGGGACAGGGTCCTCTTC.

This clone was observed once. The V gene is TRBV27, the J gene TRBJ1-5; no clear D gene. Germline CDR1 reads MNHEY; CDR2 reads SMNVEV (reference sequence). Deletions cut 2 bases from V and 4 bases from J, with 12 bases between. The CDR3 runs to 15 residues. The CDR3: CASSLGRGGNQPQHF. The CDR3 region has the DNA TGTGCCAGCAGTTTAGGCCGGGGAGGGAATCAGCCCCAGCATTTT.

CDR3 in DNA: TGTGCCAGCAGTTACCCCAGGAAAACAGATACGCAGTATTTT. Translated: CASSYPRKTDTQYF. This sequence joins TRBV6-2 or TRBV6-3 and TRBJ2-3; D is ambiguous. CDR1 and CDR2 from the germline V gene are MNHEY and SVGEGT. The CDR3 sequence is 14 residues long. The germline V and J ends were trimmed by 2 bases and 3 bases, with 9 bases remaining between them.

The J gene is TRBJ2-5, the V gene TRBV2; the D gene is possibly TRBD1 (5 bases). V was trimmed by 7 bases and J by 2 bases, leaving 11 bases between them. CDR1 and CDR2 (germline): SNHLY, FYNNEI. This CDR3 region has 13 residues. This CDR3 reads CASKAGLQETQYF. In DNA, the CDR3 is TGTGCCAGCAAAGCAGGGTTACAAGAGACCCAGTACTTC.